These T cell receptor beta chains were read from a single sample in a study of blood T cell repertoires in COVID-19. Clones were sequenced by immunoSEQ multiplex PCR, and TCRdb holds only the in-frame ones, with some missing. The table lists some 170,000 clones, approximately 85% of them singletons. Sequenced input: peripheral blood. All receptors derive from a woman aged 60 to 75 with acute or convalescent COVID-19. The CDR3 runs from the conserved cysteine through the conserved F or W.

v_call	j_call	cdr3_aa
TRBV5-5	TRBJ1-5	CASSLQGHSNQPQHF
TRBV28	TRBJ2-5	CASSSPGLETQYF
TRBV2	TRBJ1-2	CASSQGYGYTF
TRBV7-8	TRBJ2-1	CASSPRGERYNEQFF
TRBV5-5	TRBJ1-5	CASSPSGTGGQPQHF
TRBV19	TRBJ2-1	CASSIGGSGEQFF
TRBV29-1	TRBJ1-5	CSVGQGGEDQPQHF
TRBV4-2	TRBJ1-2	CASSQNVGQGSYYGYTF
TRBV5-5	TRBJ1-1	CASSYGQALRTEAFF
TRBV6-5	TRBJ1-3	CASADGTGNTIYF
TRBV7-8	TRBJ1-6	CASSRRRASSYNSPLHF
TRBV5-1	TRBJ1-2	CASSLAGGLDYGYTF
TRBV5-1	TRBJ1-5	CASSLGGLLGQPQHF
TRBV19	TRBJ2-6	CASSMASGVSSGANVLTF
TRBV6-5	TRBJ1-3	CASSYQGEGSGNTIYF
TRBV3-1/TRBV3-2	TRBJ1-2	CASSQDLGGGGYTF
TRBV11-3	TRBJ2-1	CASMEREGEQFF
TRBV7-2	TRBJ2-2	CASASGSGELFF
TRBV28	TRBJ2-1	CASTLDPTSSNEQFF
TRBV3-1/TRBV3-2	TRBJ2-1	CASSQGDLGLAGRNEQFF
TRBV7-9	TRBJ2-3	CASTHRGLTDTQYF
TRBV5-1	TRBJ1-2	CASSSLAGGLYGYTF
TRBV21-1	TRBJ1-1	CASSLYPQTVMNTEAFF
TRBV15	TRBJ2-2	CATSSFIQGSPTGELFF
TRBV27	TRBJ2-1	CASSYLAGGSYNEQFF
TRBV11-3	TRBJ1-4	CASSGAGTENEKLFF
TRBV6-5	TRBJ2-3	CASSYSGPESTDTQYF
TRBV11-2	TRBJ1-2	CASSPGQGGVNYGYTF
TRBV28	TRBJ1-2	CASSPPPGQGLLGYTF
TRBV4-2	TRBJ2-1	CASSQSSGEGFRSEQFF
TRBV12-3/TRBV12-4	TRBJ1-2	CASRGLGGYTF
TRBV6-6	TRBJ2-2	CASSVGLAGTGELFF
TRBV24-1	TRBJ2-5	CATSELGQGAGETQYF
TRBV28	TRBJ1-5	CASSLGGFGQPQHF
TRBV11-3	TRBJ2-1	CASSSRAGYNEQFF
TRBV9	TRBJ1-3	CASSAADRAGNTIYF
TRBV18	TRBJ1-2	CASSPGQVDYTF
TRBV6-5	TRBJ2-2	CASSYLGTGGTGELFF
TRBV3-1/TRBV3-2	TRBJ2-5	CASSQDRWGLADNQETQYF
TRBV10-1	TRBJ2-2	CASSAGGIGSGELFF
TRBV5-1	TRBJ1-5	CASSLSVNQPQHF